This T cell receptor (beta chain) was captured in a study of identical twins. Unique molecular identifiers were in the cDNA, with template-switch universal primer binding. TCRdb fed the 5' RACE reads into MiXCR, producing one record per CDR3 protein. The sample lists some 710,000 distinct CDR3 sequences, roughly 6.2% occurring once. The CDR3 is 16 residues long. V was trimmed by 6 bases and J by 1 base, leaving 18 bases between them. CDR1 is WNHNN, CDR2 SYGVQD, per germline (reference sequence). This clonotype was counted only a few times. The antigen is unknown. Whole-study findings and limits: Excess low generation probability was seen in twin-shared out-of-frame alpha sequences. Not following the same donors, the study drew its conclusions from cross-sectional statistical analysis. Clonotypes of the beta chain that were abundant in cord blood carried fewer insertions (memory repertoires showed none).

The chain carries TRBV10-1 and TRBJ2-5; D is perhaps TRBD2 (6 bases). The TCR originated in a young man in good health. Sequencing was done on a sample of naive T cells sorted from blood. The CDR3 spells CASSGGSGGLQETQYF. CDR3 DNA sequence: TGCGCCAGCAGCGGAGGTTCCGGGGGACTCCAAGAGACCCAGTACTTC.